The 29 T cell receptor beta chains reported below all come from one sample, sequenced in a study of graft-versus-host responses after intestinal transplantation. The antigens of these receptors remain unknown. Sequenced by immunoSEQ multiplex PCR; TCRdb stores in-frame clones only, minus some. This sample has over 90,000 clones, with roughly 93% found just once. The sample in question was unstimulated CD8+ T cells sorted from spleen or lymph node cells, obtained before intestinal transplant. The source of these receptors is a human donor who received an intestinal transplant.

The J gene is TRBJ1-1, the V gene TRBV30; 7 positions match TRBD1. The CDR3 is 12 amino acids. Germline V gene data show CDR1 as GTSNPN and CDR2 as SVGIG (reference sequence). The V and J ends lost 5 bases and 4 bases, in that order; junction bases with no gene match: 4. This CDR3 reads CAWVYRGTEAFF. CDR3 coding DNA: TGTGCCTGGGTTTACAGGGGCACTGAAGCTTTCTTT.

This rearrangement joins TRBV27 to TRBJ2-1, with D maybe TRBD2 (5 bases). The CDR3 extends over 13 amino acids. The V gene's germline CDR1 is MNHEY and CDR2 SMNVEV (reference sequence). The V end lost 6 bases, the J end lost 9 bases, and 15 bases lay between the germline ends. The CDR3 sequence is CASRLKASSEQFF. The CDR3 DNA follows: TGTGCCAGCAGGCTGAAGGCTAGCAGTGAGCAGTTCTTC.

The chain uses TRBV7-9 and TRBJ1-6; possibly TRBD1 for D (6 bases). This CDR3 contains 13 residues. In germline, CDR1 is SEHNR, CDR2 FQNEAQ (reference sequence). V was shortened by 5 bases and J by 8 bases, with 10 bases between the two germline ends. In DNA form, the CDR3 reads TGTGCCAGCAGCCTCAGGGGCGATTCACCCCTCCACTTT. Its translation: CASSLRGDSPLHF. The full variable domain, its missing parts supplied by reference TRBV7-9 and TRBJ1-6, is DTGVSQNPRHKITKRGQNVTFRCDPISEHNRLYWYRQTLGQGPEFLTYFQNEAQLEKSRLLSDRFSAERPKGSFSTLEIQRTEQGDSAMYLCASSLRGDSPLHFGNGTRLTVT.

This chain links TRBV30 with TRBJ1-1; 7 bases align to TRBD1. Germline V CDR1 and CDR2: GTSNPN, SVGIG (reference sequence). CDR3 length equals 16 residues. V was pared by 0 bases and J by 5 bases, with 12 bases of the junction left unmatched. CDR3 loop: CAWSVRVTGRGTEAFF. The CDR3 bases are TGTGCCTGGAGTGTAAGGGTGACAGGGAGGGGGACTGAAGCTTTCTTT.

The chain recombines TRBV9 with TRBJ1-1; TRBD1 might be the D (5 bases). The CDR3 is 13 amino acids. The germline gives CDR1 SGDLS, CDR2 YYNGEE. Trimming stripped 2 bases from V and 7 bases from J, with 12 bases between. The CDR3 here is CASSVEGRDEAFF. The DNA of the CDR3 is TGTGCCAGCAGCGTGGAGGGGCGAGATGAAGCTTTCTTT.

The J gene is TRBJ2-7, the V gene TRBV7-3, with D possibly matching TRBD2 (6 bases). This CDR3 spans 13 amino acids. V was shortened by 4 bases and J by 6 bases, with 13 bases between the two germline ends. Germline V CDR1 and CDR2: SGHTA, FQGTGA. The CDR3 sequence: CASSYHGGGEQYF. The DNA of the CDR3 is TGTGCCAGCAGCTACCACGGGGGTGGCGAGCAGTACTTC. Looking up the rest from reference TRBV7-3 and TRBJ2-7 gives the full variable domain: GAGVSQTPSNKVTEKGKYVELRCDPISGHTALYWYRQSLGQGPEFLIYFQGTGAADDSGLPNDRFFAVRPEGSVSTLKIQRTERGDSAVYLCASSYHGGGEQYFGPGTRLTVT.

Of note for this clone: This same CDR3 is encoded by further DNA sequences in the sample. This rearrangement joins TRBV10-2 to TRBJ2-3; 7 positions agree with TRBD2. Germline CDR1 WSHSY, CDR2 SAAADI. J was trimmed by 7 bases and V by 2 bases; bases with no gene match: 15. The CDR3 has 17 amino acids. The CDR3 region has the DNA TGCGCCAGCAGTGAGACGCCCAGCGGGGTGTGGCAGCATACGCAGTATTTT. Amino acid sequence: CASSETPSGVWQHTQYF.

This chain joins TRBV5-1 and TRBJ2-5; 8 nucleotides match TRBD1. With V trimmed by 4 bases and J by 2 bases, 10 bases remained unmatched. Germline-derived CDR1 and CDR2 are SGHRS and YFSETQ. The CDR3 spans 16 residues. The CDR3 coding sequence is TGCGCCAGCAGCCCCGAGCCAGGACAGGGACAAGAGACCCAGTACTTC. It yields the protein CASSPEPGQGQETQYF.

The chain uses TRBV6-1 and TRBJ2-7; D might be TRBD1 or TRBD2, each matching 5 bases. The germline CDR1 and CDR2 sequences are MNHNS and SASEGT. This CDR3 has 13 residues. V lost 3 bases and J lost 3, with 9 bases in between. The CDR3 sequence is CASSDGTSYEQYF. The DNA of the CDR3 is TGTGCCAGCAGTGATGGGACGAGCTACGAGCAGTACTTC.

This clone was counted only a few times. The CDR3 DNA is TGTGCCAGCAGCCAATCCCCCGGGAGGGCGGATACGCAGTATTTT. It yields the protein CASSQSPGRADTQYF. The chain carries TRBV16 and TRBJ2-3; 8 nucleotides line up with TRBD2. The CDR3 consists of 15 residues. The ends lost 0 bases at V and 6 bases at J; junction bases unmatched: 5. CDR1 and CDR2 from the germline V gene are KGHSY and FQNENV.

The chain combines TRBV6-5 with TRBJ2-5, with D tentatively TRBD1 or TRBD2 (6 bases each). With 2 bases removed from V and 4 bases from J, the gap between germline ends came to 11 bases. This CDR3 region has 14 residues. Germline V gives CDR1 MNHEY, CDR2 SVGAGI. The CDR3 spells CASSYKGGGETQYF. The CDR3 DNA follows: TGTGCCAGCAGTTACAAAGGGGGAGGAGAGACCCAGTACTTC.

This sequence joins TRBV29-1 and TRBJ1-1, with 9 bases matching TRBD1. The CDR3 totals 15 residues. Germline V lookup: CDR1 SQVTM, CDR2 ANQGSEA. V lost 7 bases to trimming and J lost 3 bases; unmatched junction nucleotides: 12. Here the CDR3 reads CSGFRDREGDTEAFF. As DNA, the CDR3 is TGCAGCGGCTTTCGGGACAGGGAGGGTGACACTGAAGCTTTCTTT.

The V call is TRBV19, the J call TRBJ2-3; possibly TRBD2 for D (5 bases). Germline lookup yields CDR1 LNHDA and CDR2 SQIVND (reference sequence). CDR3 length: 13 residues. The germline V and J ends were trimmed by 8 bases and 0 bases, with 9 bases remaining between them. The CDR3 reads CASGGTSTDTQYF. CDR3 nucleotide sequence: TGTGCCAGTGGAGGTACTAGCACAGATACGCAGTATTTT.

The chain has TRBV25-1 and TRBJ2-5; perhaps TRBD2 as D (6 bases). The CDR3 extends over 16 amino acids. V lost 5 bases and J lost 5, with 21 bases in between. CDR1 and CDR2 from the germline V gene are MGHDK and SYGVNS. The DNA for the CDR3 is TGTGCCAGCAGTCCCCTCGGGACTGACCGTCGGGAGACCCAGTACTTC. It yields the protein CASSPLGTDRRETQYF.

This chain joins TRBV9 and TRBJ1-1, with 9 nucleotides matching TRBD1. The germline CDR1 and CDR2 sequences are SGDLS and YYNGEE. V lost 4 bases to trimming and J lost 1 base; unmatched junction nucleotides: 2. This CDR3 comprises 14 residues. The CDR3, as DNA: TGTGCCAGCAGCACGACAGGGGGGAACACTGAAGCTTTCTTT. Encoded protein: CASSTTGGNTEAFF.

The V gene is TRBV11-2, the J gene TRBJ1-3, with a possible D match to TRBD1 (5 bases). The CDR3 covers 17 residues. Germline CDR1 is SGHAT and CDR2 is FQNNGV. V lost 4 bases and J lost 1, with 17 bases in between. The CDR3 region is CASSSTPNRQSGNTIYF. The CDR3 DNA is TGTGCCAGCAGCTCAACACCAAATAGACAGTCTGGAAACACCATATATTTT.

This rearrangement joins TRBV4-1 to TRBJ1-1, with D maybe TRBD1 (5 bases). The CDR3 runs 14 residues. Per the germline V gene, CDR1 is MGHRA and CDR2 is YSYEKL. V lost 0 bases to trimming and J lost 1 base, with 6 bases between them. The DNA for the CDR3 is TGCGCCAGCAGCCAAGAGGGGGGGAACACTGAAGCTTTCTTT. This sequence encodes CASSQEGGNTEAFF.

The genes are TRBV25-1 and TRBJ2-4, with D possibly called TRBD1 or TRBD2 (5 bases each). This CDR3 is built from 16 residues. Germline V lookup: CDR1 MGHDK, CDR2 SYGVNS. V gave up 4 bases and J gave up 0 bases, with 13 bases separating them. The CDR3 here is CASSGDDFIAKNIQYF. The CDR3 nucleotides are TGTGCCAGCAGTGGGGACGACTTCATAGCCAAAAACATTCAGTACTTC.

Turning to this clone: The same CDR3 arises from other DNA sequences in this sample as well. V gene TRBV13 combines with J gene TRBJ1-1; no definite D call. Germline CDR1 reads PRHDT; CDR2 reads FYEKMQ (reference sequence). V was pared by 3 bases and J by 4 bases, with 3 bases between. The length of the CDR3 is 11 residues. The CDR3 region is CASSFGTEAFF. DNA of the CDR3: TGTGCCAGCAGCTTCGGCACTGAAGCTTTCTTT.

The chain couples TRBV5-5 to TRBJ1-3; D is uncertain. V dropped 4 bases and J dropped 0 bases, with 2 bases sitting between them. Germline values: CDR1 SGHKS, CDR2 YYEKEE (reference sequence). The CDR3 loop spans 12 amino acids. As DNA, the CDR3 is TGTGCCAGCAGCGGCTCTGGAAACACCATATATTTT. It translates to CASSGSGNTIYF. The entire variable domain, with the rest obtained from reference TRBV5-5 and TRBJ1-3, is as follows: DAGVTQSPTHLIKTRGQQVTLRCSPISGHKSVSWYQQVLGQGPQFIFQYYEKEERGRGNFPDRFSARQFPNYSSELNVNALLLGDSALYLCASSGSGNTIYFGEGSWLTVV.

The chain carries TRBV9 and TRBJ2-5, with D possibly matching TRBD2 (6 bases). The ends were cut back, 0 bases at V and 2 bases at J, with 11 bases in the middle. The CDR3 length is 15 residues. CDR1 and CDR2 from the germline V gene are SGDLS and YYNGEE. Here the CDR3 reads CASSVEGSGQETQYF. CDR3 nucleotides: TGTGCCAGCAGCGTAGAAGGTAGCGGACAAGAGACCCAGTACTTC.

The chain is built from TRBV29-1 and TRBJ1-1; D unresolved. Germline V CDR1 and CDR2: SQVTM, ANQGSEA. This CDR3 is 12 amino acids long. The V end lost 5 bases, the J end lost 4 bases, and 11 bases lay between the germline ends. The CDR3 DNA reads TGCAGCGTTATCGCCGGGAGCACTGAAGCTTTCTTT. As protein: CSVIAGSTEAFF. Full variable domain (rest looked up from reference TRBV29-1 and TRBJ1-1): SAVISQKPSRDICQRGTSLTIQCQVDSQVTMMFWYRQQPGQSLTLIATANQGSEATYESGFVIDKFPISRPNLTFSTLTVSNMSPEDSSIYLCSVIAGSTEAFFGQGTRLTVV.

This chain joins TRBV6-1 and TRBJ1-1, with a tentative D call TRBD1 (5 bases). CDR3 length: 18 residues. Germline values: CDR1 MNHNS, CDR2 SASEGT. Trimming removed 0 bases at V and 6 bases at J, with 23 bases between. The CDR3 DNA sequence: TGTGCCAGCAGTGAAGCAGGGGTCGTTTCGTGGGGAAGCCCTGAAGCTTTCTTT. Residues: CASSEAGVVSWGSPEAFF.

The genes are TRBV4-1 and TRBJ2-7; perhaps TRBD1 as D (6 bases). Per the germline V gene, CDR1 is MGHRA and CDR2 is YSYEKL. Trimming took off 1 base at V and 2 bases at J, with 15 bases between the two ends. The CDR3 has 16 residues. The CDR3: CASSQGGTGIPYEQYF. The CDR3 DNA reads as TGCGCCAGCAGCCAAGGAGGAACAGGGATCCCCTACGAGCAGTACTTC.

Turning to this clone: The sample carries other DNA sequences with the same CDR3. The chain joins TRBV19 to TRBJ2-7, with a tentative D call TRBD1 (5 bases). Germline lookup yields CDR1 LNHDA and CDR2 SQIVND (reference sequence). Between the trimmed V and J ends, which lost 1 base and 6 bases, there was a span of 7 bases. The CDR3 spans 12 residues. The CDR3 reads CASSIGGAEQYF. In nucleotides, the CDR3 is TGTGCCAGTAGTATAGGTGGGGCCGAGCAGTACTTC.

The chain combines TRBV29-1 with TRBJ2-1; 7 nucleotides match TRBD1. Looked up from germline, CDR1 is SQVTM and CDR2 is ANQGSEA. The CDR3 has 19 residues. The trim removed 4 bases at V and 0 bases at J, leaving 18 bases unmatched. CDR3: CSVAVPTGLSLISYNEQFF. The CDR3 bases are TGCAGCGTTGCGGTCCCGACAGGGTTGAGCTTGATCTCCTACAATGAGCAGTTCTTC.

This clone was seen once. The chain carries TRBV7-8 and TRBJ2-4, with a tentative D call TRBD2 (7 bases). V was cut by 1 base and J by 1 base, with 11 bases left in between. CDR1 is SGHVS and CDR2 is FQNEAQ in the germline V gene. There are 16 residues in the CDR3. The CDR3 reads CASSLVGGPAKNIQYF. DNA for the CDR3: TGTGCCAGCAGCTTAGTGGGGGGGCCGGCCAAAAACATTCAGTACTTC.

The chain employs TRBV19 and TRBJ1-4; D may be TRBD1 (5 bases). The CDR3 spans 14 residues. Deletions cut 5 bases from V and 12 bases from J, with 19 bases between. CDR1 is LNHDA, CDR2 SQIVND, per germline (reference sequence). This CDR3 is CASSPGPGGAELFF. The CDR3 DNA sequence: TGTGCCAGTAGTCCCGGACCTGGGGGAGCGGAACTGTTTTTT.

The rearrangement links TRBV19 to TRBJ2-1, with 7 bases matching TRBD1. With 5 bases clipped from V and 4 bases from J, the junction kept 8 bases outside the gene matches. In germline, CDR1 is LNHDA, CDR2 SQIVND (reference sequence). The CDR3 has 15 amino acids. CDR3 residues: CASSHGTVIYNEQFF. The CDR3 nucleotides are TGTGCCAGTAGTCACGGGACAGTGATTTACAATGAGCAGTTCTTC.